This T cell receptor beta chain comes out of a study of patients and donors after allogeneic stem cell transplantation. Using its own MiXCR run on the RT-PCR reads, TCRdb lists one record per CDR3 protein. The sample includes roughly 230,000 distinct CDR3 sequences, 13% to 15% of them seen just once. The junction had 6 bases not matched to a gene; V was cut back by 2 bases and J by 4 bases. The germline gives CDR1 SGHNT, CDR2 YYREEE (reference sequence). The length of the CDR3 is 15 residues. This sequence was found in a human donor who was either an allogeneic HSCT recipient or a stem cell or donor lymphocyte infusion donor (not recorded which). It is not recorded whose cells these are; they may come from a transplant donor. Sequenced material: blood, either unsorted or a sorted T cell fraction (not recorded which). J is TRBJ2-3 and V is TRBV5-4, with 8 bases that match TRBD2. For the CDR3, the DNA is TGTGCCAGCAGCTTCAGCGGGAGAAGGGCAGATACGCAGTATTTT. This codes for CASSFSGRRADTQYF.